Included here is one TCR beta chain sequence, with context. Antigen: not known. The sample is drawn from a study of siplizumab effects on memory and regulatory T cells. The data were produced by immunoSEQ multiplex PCR, yet TCRdb's version contains in-frame clones alone and is incomplete. This sample has some 120,000 clones, with just under 95% found just once. Germline lookup yields CDR1 MNHEY and CDR2 SVGAGI. The J segment lost 9 bases and the V segment lost 4 bases, leaving 4 bases of the junction unmatched. This CDR3 is built from 13 residues. Study-level results: Naive T cells apparently outstripped memory cells in diversity and seemed major alloresponse contributors.

This TCR derives from a human donor in good health. V gene TRBV6-5 combines with J gene TRBJ2-7; 12 nucleotides line up with TRBD2. Material: non-Treg CD4+ T cells sorted from blood. The CDR3 region is CASSSILAGGQYF. The DNA of the CDR3 is TGTGCCAGCAGTTCCATACTAGCGGGGGGGCAGTACTTC.